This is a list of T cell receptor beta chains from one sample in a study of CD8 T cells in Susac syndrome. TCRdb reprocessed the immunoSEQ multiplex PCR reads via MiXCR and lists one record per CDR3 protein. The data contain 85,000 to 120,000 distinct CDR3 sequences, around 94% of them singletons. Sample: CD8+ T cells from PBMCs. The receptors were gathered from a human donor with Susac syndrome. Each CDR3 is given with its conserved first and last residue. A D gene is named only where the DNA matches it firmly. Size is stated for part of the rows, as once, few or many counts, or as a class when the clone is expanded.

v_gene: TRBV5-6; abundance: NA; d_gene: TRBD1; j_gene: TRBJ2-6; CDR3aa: CASSSGTGFSGANVLTF; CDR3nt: TGTGCCAGCAGCTCCGGGACAGGCTTCTCTGGGGCCAACGTCCTGACTTTC
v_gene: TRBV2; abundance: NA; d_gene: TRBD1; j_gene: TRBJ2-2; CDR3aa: CASIRTGGTGELFF; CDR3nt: TGTGCCAGCATCCGGACAGGGGGCACCGGGGAGCTGTTTTTT
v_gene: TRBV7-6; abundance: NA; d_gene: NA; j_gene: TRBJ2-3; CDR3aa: CASSLDREAQYF; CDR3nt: TGTGCCAGCAGCCTAGACAGGGAGGCGCAGTATTTT
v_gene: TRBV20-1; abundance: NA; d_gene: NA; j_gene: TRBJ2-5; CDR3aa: CSAFRRDTDQETQYF; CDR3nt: TGCAGTGCCTTCCGGCGGGACACCGACCAAGAGACCCAGTACTTC
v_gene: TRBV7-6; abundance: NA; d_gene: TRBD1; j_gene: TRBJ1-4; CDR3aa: CASSYSPEGAGEKLFF; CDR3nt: TGTGCCAGCAGCTACTCCCCCGAGGGGGCGGGTGAAAAACTGTTTTTT
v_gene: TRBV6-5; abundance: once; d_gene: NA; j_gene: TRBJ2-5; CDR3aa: CASSYSMLPQETQYF; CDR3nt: TGTGCCAGCAGTTACTCGATGCTACCACAAGAGACCCAGTACTTC
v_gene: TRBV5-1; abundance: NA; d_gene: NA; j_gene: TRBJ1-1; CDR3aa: CARRFPGSLKLFF; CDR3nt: TGCGCCAGACGATTCCCGGGATCGCTGAAGCTTTTCTTT
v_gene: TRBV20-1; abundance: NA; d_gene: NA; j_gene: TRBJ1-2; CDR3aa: CSARDVTFNYGYTF; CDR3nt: TGCAGTGCTAGAGACGTGACTTTTAACTATGGCTACACCTTC
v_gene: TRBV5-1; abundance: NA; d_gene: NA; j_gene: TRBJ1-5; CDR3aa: CASSLDSRNQPQHF; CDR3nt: TGCGCCAGCAGCCTGGACAGTAGAAATCAGCCCCAGCATTTT
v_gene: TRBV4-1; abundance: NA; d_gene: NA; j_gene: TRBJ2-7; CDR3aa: CASSQDRGELYEQYF; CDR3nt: TGCGCCAGCAGCCAAGACAGGGGGGAGTTATACGAGCAGTACTTC
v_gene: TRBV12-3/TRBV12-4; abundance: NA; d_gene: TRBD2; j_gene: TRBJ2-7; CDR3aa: CASRSSGSYEQYF; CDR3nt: TGTGCCAGCAGATCTAGCGGCTCCTACGAGCAGTACTTC
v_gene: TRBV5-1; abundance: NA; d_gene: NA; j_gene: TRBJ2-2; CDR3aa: CASSPQGDTGELFF; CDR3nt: TGCGCCAGCAGCCCACAGGGAGACACCGGGGAGCTGTTTTTT
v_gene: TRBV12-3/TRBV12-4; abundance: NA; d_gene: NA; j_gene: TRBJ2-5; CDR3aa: CASSNEAVQETQYF; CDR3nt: TGTGCCAGCAGCAACGAGGCAGTCCAAGAGACCCAGTACTTC
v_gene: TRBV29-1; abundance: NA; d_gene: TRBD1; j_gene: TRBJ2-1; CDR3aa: CSVGTGGHNEQFF; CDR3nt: TGCAGCGTTGGAACAGGGGGTCACAATGAGCAGTTCTTC
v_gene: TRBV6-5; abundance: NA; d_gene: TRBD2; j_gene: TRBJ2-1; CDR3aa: CASSFGSGGPQFF; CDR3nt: TGTGCCAGCAGTTTCGGTAGCGGGGGGCCCCAGTTCTTC
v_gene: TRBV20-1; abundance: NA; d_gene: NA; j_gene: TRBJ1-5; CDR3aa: CSARGTAGSFWPQHF; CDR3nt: TGCAGTGCTAGAGGGACAGCAGGGAGCTTTTGGCCCCAGCATTTT
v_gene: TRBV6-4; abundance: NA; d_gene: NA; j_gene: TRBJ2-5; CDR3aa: CASSVSETETQYF; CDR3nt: TGTGCCAGCAGTGTATCGGAGACCGAGACCCAGTACTTC
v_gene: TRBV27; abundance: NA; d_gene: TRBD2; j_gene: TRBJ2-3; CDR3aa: CASSVTRGGPQYF; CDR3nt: TGTGCCAGCAGTGTGACCCGGGGGGGTCCGCAGTATTTT
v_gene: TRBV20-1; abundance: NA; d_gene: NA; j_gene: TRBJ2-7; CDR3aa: CSARPSDNYEQYF; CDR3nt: TGCAGTGCTAGACCTAGCGATAACTACGAGCAGTACTTC
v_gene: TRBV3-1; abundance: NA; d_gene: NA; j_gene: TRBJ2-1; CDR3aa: CASSQDWAGSSYNEQFF; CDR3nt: TGTGCCAGCAGCCAAGACTGGGCGGGAAGCTCCTACAATGAGCAGTTCTTC
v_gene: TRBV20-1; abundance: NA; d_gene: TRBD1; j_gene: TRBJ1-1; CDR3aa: CSARTGAQPAEAFF; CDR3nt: TGCAGTGCTAGGACAGGGGCCCAGCCCGCTGAAGCTTTCTTT
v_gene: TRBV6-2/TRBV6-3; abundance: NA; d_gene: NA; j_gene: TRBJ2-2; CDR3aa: CAPAVSGELFF; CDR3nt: TGTGCCCCAGCAGTGTCCGGGGAGCTGTTTTTT
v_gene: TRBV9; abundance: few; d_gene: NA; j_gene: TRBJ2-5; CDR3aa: CASSVGRAETQYF; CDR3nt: TGTGCCAGCAGCGTAGGCAGGGCCGAGACCCAGTACTTC
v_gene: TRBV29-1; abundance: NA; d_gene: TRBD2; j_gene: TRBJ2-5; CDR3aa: CSVEDGRGVEETQYF; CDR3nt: TGCAGCGTTGAAGATGGACGGGGGGTTGAAGAGACCCAGTACTTC